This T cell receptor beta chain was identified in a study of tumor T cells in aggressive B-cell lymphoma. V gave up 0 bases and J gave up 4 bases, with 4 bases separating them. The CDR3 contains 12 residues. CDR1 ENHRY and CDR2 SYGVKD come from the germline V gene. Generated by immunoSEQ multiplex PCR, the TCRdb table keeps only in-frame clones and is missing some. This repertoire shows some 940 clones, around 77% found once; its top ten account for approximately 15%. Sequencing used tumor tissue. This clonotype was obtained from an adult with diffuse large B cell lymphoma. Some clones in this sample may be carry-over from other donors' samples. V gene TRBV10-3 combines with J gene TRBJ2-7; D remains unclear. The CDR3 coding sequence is TGTGCCATCAGTGAGTCTCAATACGAGCAGTACTTC. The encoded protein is CAISESQYEQYF.